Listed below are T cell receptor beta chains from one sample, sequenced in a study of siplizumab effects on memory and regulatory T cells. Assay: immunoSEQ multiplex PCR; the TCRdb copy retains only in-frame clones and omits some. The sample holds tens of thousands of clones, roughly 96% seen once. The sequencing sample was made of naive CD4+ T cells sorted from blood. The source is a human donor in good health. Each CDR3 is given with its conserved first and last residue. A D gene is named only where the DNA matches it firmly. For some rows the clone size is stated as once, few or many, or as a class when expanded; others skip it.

DNA: TGTGCCAGCAGCTTAGCGCCGGGACTAAGGACCACAGATACGCAGTATTTT
CDR3: CASSLAPGLRTTDTQYF
size: .
J: TRBJ2-3
D: TRBD2
V: TRBV7-2

DNA: TGCGCCAGCAGCCTTTCACTAGCCTCCTACGAGCAGTACTTC
CDR3: CASSLSLASYEQYF
size: .
J: TRBJ2-7
D: .
V: TRBV4-3

DNA: TGTGCCAGCAGCTTAAGAGGAGGGCCGGGAGCTTTCTTT
CDR3: CASSLRGGPGAFF
size: .
J: TRBJ1-1
D: .
V: TRBV7-2

DNA: TGTGCCAGCAGTCCGCGACAGGGGGCGGGCAATCAGCCCCAGCATTTT
CDR3: CASSPRQGAGNQPQHF
size: once
J: TRBJ1-5
D: TRBD1
V: TRBV27

DNA: TGTGCCAGCAGCCGGGACCTGAACACCGGGGAGCTGTTTTTT
CDR3: CASSRDLNTGELFF
size: .
J: TRBJ2-2
D: .
V: TRBV7-7

DNA: TGTGCCAGCAGCGCGACAGGGAACACTGAAGCTTTCTTT
CDR3: CASSATGNTEAFF
size: .
J: TRBJ1-1
D: .
V: TRBV7-2

DNA: TGTGCCAGCAGCTTGGACGGTGGGGACTATGGCTACACCTTC
CDR3: CASSLDGGDYGYTF
size: .
J: TRBJ1-2
D: .
V: TRBV5-4

DNA: TGTGCCAGCAGCTCAAGACGGGACTCTCACACTGAAGCTTTCTTT
CDR3: CASSSRRDSHTEAFF
size: .
J: TRBJ1-1
D: .
V: TRBV5-4

DNA: TGTGCCAGCAGCTCTGCGCGAGAGGCCTACGAGCAGTACTTC
CDR3: CASSSAREAYEQYF
size: .
J: TRBJ2-7
D: .
V: TRBV7-9

DNA: TGTGCCACCAGCAGAGAACTCGTCCGGGGGTCCTATAATTCACCCCTCCACTTT
CDR3: CATSRELVRGSYNSPLHF
size: once
J: TRBJ1-6
D: .
V: TRBV15

DNA: TGTGCCAGCAGTCAGACAGGGAACACTGAAGCTTTCTTT
CDR3: CASSQTGNTEAFF
size: .
J: TRBJ1-1
D: .
V: TRBV6-6

DNA: TGTGCCAGCAGCTACGGGACTACCGGAGATACGCAGTATTTT
CDR3: CASSYGTTGDTQYF
size: .
J: TRBJ2-3
D: TRBD2
V: TRBV7-3

DNA: TGTGCCAGCAGCCAGGGGGATCAGCCCCAGCATTTT
CDR3: CASSQGDQPQHF
size: once
J: TRBJ1-5
D: .
V: TRBV4-2

DNA: TGTGCCAGCAGTTCGGGACAGGGAGGAAACACCATATATTTT
CDR3: CASSSGQGGNTIYF
size: .
J: TRBJ1-3
D: TRBD1
V: TRBV28

DNA: TGCGCCAGCAGCATGAACGACAGGTCATATAATTCACCCCTCCACTTT
CDR3: CASSMNDRSYNSPLHF
size: .
J: TRBJ1-6
D: .
V: TRBV5-1

DNA: TGTGCCAGCCAACTAGCGGGGCCCACAGATACGCAGTATTTT
CDR3: CASQLAGPTDTQYF
size: .
J: TRBJ2-3
D: TRBD2
V: TRBV7-3

DNA: TGTGCCAGCACGCAGGGTAGCACAGATACGCAGTATTTT
CDR3: CASTQGSTDTQYF
size: once
J: TRBJ2-3
D: .
V: TRBV7-2

DNA: TGTGCCAGCAGCCAAGGACGGGCAGGGCAGCCCCAGCATTTT
CDR3: CASSQGRAGQPQHF
size: .
J: TRBJ1-5
D: .
V: TRBV13

DNA: TGTGCCAGCAGTATGACAGGGGGAAATTCACCCCTCCACTTT
CDR3: CASSMTGGNSPLHF
size: .
J: TRBJ1-6
D: TRBD1
V: TRBV7-3

DNA: TGCGCCAGCTCCTCCCTGAGTGGATTTGAAGCTTTCTTT
CDR3: CASSSLSGFEAFF
size: .
J: TRBJ1-1
D: .
V: TRBV5-1

DNA: TGTGCCAGCAGCTTAAGCTTCGGCGGGGCGGCCACCTTC
CDR3: CASSLSFGGAATF
size: .
J: TRBJ1-2
D: .
V: TRBV7-3

DNA: TGTGCCAGCAGCCCCACCTACGAGCAGTACTTC
CDR3: CASSPTYEQYF
size: once
J: TRBJ2-7
D: .
V: TRBV7-2

DNA: TGTGCCATCAGTGAGTCGGGCCAGGGTATATCTTTCGGCTACACCTTC
CDR3: CAISESGQGISFGYTF
size: .
J: TRBJ1-2
D: .
V: TRBV10-3

DNA: TGTGCCAGCAGCGTAGTCCCACTAGCGGGGGTGGGAGAGACCCAGTACTTC
CDR3: CASSVVPLAGVGETQYF
size: .
J: TRBJ2-5
D: TRBD2
V: TRBV9

DNA: TGCGCCAGCAGCCGGGGGCAGGGAAGTTCAGAGACCCAGTACTTC
CDR3: CASSRGQGSSETQYF
size: .
J: TRBJ2-5
D: .
V: TRBV4-1

DNA: TGTGCCAGCAGCCGAATCGGTCGGGGCACCACTTCCTACAATGAGCAGTTCTTC
CDR3: CASSRIGRGTTSYNEQFF
size: .
J: TRBJ2-1
D: .
V: TRBV11-3

DNA: TGTGCCAGCAGCTTATTCGGCGGGGGGAACACCGGGGAGCTGTTTTTT
CDR3: CASSLFGGGNTGELFF
size: .
J: TRBJ2-2
D: TRBD2
V: TRBV7-2

DNA: TGTGCCAGCAGCTTAGGAGCGGGGCTGGGGACCCAGTACTTC
CDR3: CASSLGAGLGTQYF
size: once
J: TRBJ2-5
D: TRBD2
V: TRBV11-2

DNA: TGTGCCAGCAGCTTGAGGGCTGGCTACACCTTC
CDR3: CASSLRAGYTF
size: .
J: TRBJ1-2
D: .
V: TRBV7-7

DNA: TGCGCCAGCAGCATGATAGGGTTGGAAAACATTCAGTACTTC
CDR3: CASSMIGLENIQYF
size: .
J: TRBJ2-4
D: .
V: TRBV5-1

DNA: TGTGCCACCAGCTCCGCGGGGCAGGGGGCATTTGGGTTATGGTCACCCCTCCACTTT
CDR3: CATSSAGQGAFGLWSPLHF
size: .
J: TRBJ1-6
D: TRBD1
V: TRBV15

DNA: TGTGCCAGCAGTGAGCCAAGGGGCTCCATCTCCTACGAGCAGTACTTC
CDR3: CASSEPRGSISYEQYF
size: .
J: TRBJ2-7
D: .
V: TRBV2

DNA: TGTGCCAGCTCACTGACAGGGGATTACTATAATTCACCCCTCCACTTT
CDR3: CASSLTGDYYNSPLHF
size: .
J: TRBJ1-6
D: TRBD1
V: TRBV18

DNA: TGTGCCAGCAACGGGGCGTCCCGCGAGCAGTACTTC
CDR3: CASNGASREQYF
size: .
J: TRBJ2-7
D: .
V: TRBV11-2

DNA: TGTGCCAGCAGCGCCGACAGGGACACTGAAGCTTTCTTT
CDR3: CASSADRDTEAFF
size: .
J: TRBJ1-1
D: TRBD1
V: TRBV5-6

DNA: TGTGCCAGTAGTATAGCCTTGGGCGGGTTATTAGGCCGCACTGAAGCTTTCTTT
CDR3: CASSIALGGLLGRTEAFF
size: .
J: TRBJ1-1
D: .
V: TRBV19

DNA: TGTGCCAGCAGACCAACCCCAGCGGATAATGAGCAGTTCTTC
CDR3: CASRPTPADNEQFF
size: once
J: TRBJ2-1
D: .
V: TRBV11-3

DNA: TGTGCCAGCAGCTTTGCGGGGCAGGGGCTTTCCTACGAGCAGTACTTC
CDR3: CASSFAGQGLSYEQYF
size: .
J: TRBJ2-7
D: .
V: TRBV7-2

DNA: TGCGCCAGCAGCCCCATAGGTCCCGATACGCAGTATTTT
CDR3: CASSPIGPDTQYF
size: .
J: TRBJ2-3
D: .
V: TRBV4-1

DNA: TGTGCCAGCAGTTACCTCGGACAGGGGAGGGCACCCCTCCACTTT
CDR3: CASSYLGQGRAPLHF
size: .
J: TRBJ1-6
D: TRBD1
V: TRBV6-5

DNA: TGCAGCGTTGAGGGGGACAGCTATGGCTACACCTTC
CDR3: CSVEGDSYGYTF
size: .
J: TRBJ1-2
D: TRBD1
V: TRBV29-1

DNA: TGCGCCAGCAGCTTGGCGGGGGGAGCAGATACGCAGTATTTT
CDR3: CASSLAGGADTQYF
size: once
J: TRBJ2-3
D: TRBD2
V: TRBV5-1

DNA: TGTGCCAGCAGCCTAGGACAGGGGAACACCGGGGAGCTGTTTTTT
CDR3: CASSLGQGNTGELFF
size: .
J: TRBJ2-2
D: TRBD1
V: TRBV7-9

DNA: TGTGCCAGCAACGGGAGGGGGAACACTGAAGCTTTCTTT
CDR3: CASNGRGNTEAFF
size: once
J: TRBJ1-1
D: .
V: TRBV25-1

DNA: TGTGCCAGCAGCTTGGTTGGCAGGGAGAACGAAAAACTGTTTTTT
CDR3: CASSLVGRENEKLFF
size: .
J: TRBJ1-4
D: .
V: TRBV5-5

DNA: TGTGCCAGCAGCCAAGAAGGGGGGGGATCCACAGATACGCAGTATTTT
CDR3: CASSQEGGGSTDTQYF
size: once
J: TRBJ2-3
D: .
V: TRBV4-2

DNA: TGTGCCAGCAGCTTCAAGACAGGGGTTATCTACAATGAGCAGTTCTTC
CDR3: CASSFKTGVIYNEQFF
size: .
J: TRBJ2-1
D: TRBD1
V: TRBV7-2

DNA: TGTGCCAGCTCACCACGTTCGGGAGATATAAACTATGGCTACACCTTC
CDR3: CASSPRSGDINYGYTF
size: .
J: TRBJ1-2
D: .
V: TRBV18

DNA: TGTGCCTGGAGCTACGGGACAGCTGAAGCTTTCTTT
CDR3: CAWSYGTAEAFF
size: few
J: TRBJ1-1
D: TRBD1
V: TRBV30

DNA: TGTGCCAGCAGCTCACCGCGGGGACCCTCCTACAATGAGCAGTTCTTC
CDR3: CASSSPRGPSYNEQFF
size: .
J: TRBJ2-1
D: .
V: TRBV11-2

DNA: TGTGCCAGCACAACCGGGGCCCTAGGGGATGAGCAGTTCTTC
CDR3: CASTTGALGDEQFF
size: .
J: TRBJ2-1
D: .
V: TRBV28

DNA: TGCGCCAGCAGCTTTGGCCGGGACCCCGTTGGAAGCGAGCAGTACTTC
CDR3: CASSFGRDPVGSEQYF
size: .
J: TRBJ2-7
D: .
V: TRBV5-1

DNA: TGTGCCACCAGCAGGGGCCCCAAGAGCTCTGGAAACACCATATATTTT
CDR3: CATSRGPKSSGNTIYF
size: .
J: TRBJ1-3
D: .
V: TRBV15

DNA: TGTGCCAGCAGCTTGGCAGGGGAGACCCAGTACTTC
CDR3: CASSLAGETQYF
size: .
J: TRBJ2-5
D: .
V: TRBV5-6

DNA: TGTGCCACCAGCAGAGTGGCAGGGACCATCTCTGGAAACACCATATATTTT
CDR3: CATSRVAGTISGNTIYF
size: once
J: TRBJ1-3
D: .
V: TRBV15

DNA: TGTGCCTGGAGTGTACTTGGGGACGTGGGCACAGATACGCAGTATTTT
CDR3: CAWSVLGDVGTDTQYF
size: .
J: TRBJ2-3
D: .
V: TRBV30

DNA: TGTGCCAGCAGACTTTCCAGGGCGCCGCTGGGCTACACCTTC
CDR3: CASRLSRAPLGYTF
size: .
J: TRBJ1-2
D: .
V: TRBV5-8

DNA: TGCGCCAGCAGCTTGGGTCTACCCGATTCACCCCTCCACTTT
CDR3: CASSLGLPDSPLHF
size: .
J: TRBJ1-6
D: .
V: TRBV5-1

DNA: TGTGCCAGCAGCTGGGTTCGGACAGGGAGTGGAAACACCATATATTTT
CDR3: CASSWVRTGSGNTIYF
size: .
J: TRBJ1-3
D: TRBD1
V: TRBV7-2